The text below deals with one T cell receptor (beta chain). The target antigen is unknown. These data come from a study of Ad26.COV2.S vaccination and SARS-CoV-2 variants. Study in general: Participant was drawn from the COV1001 Ad26.COV2.S trial arm. Intramuscular Ad26.COV2.S at 5x10^10 or 1x10^11 viral particles.

Profiled with immunoSEQ multiplex PCR; TCRdb holds only in-frame clones, not every one. Of about 250,000 clones in the sample, about 90% were seen once. The treatment denotes: roughly 18 received Ad26.COV2.S at low or high dose, single or two shots; about 5 received placebo; per-sample allocation not given. After the first vaccine or placebo injection, samples were drawn on day 63. An 18-55-year-old adult in Boston served as donor. In germline, CDR1 is SGHRS, CDR2 YFSETQ. CDR3 length: 16 residues. Between the trimmed V and J ends, which lost 4 bases and 2 bases, there was a span of 16 bases. General study findings and limits: It is possible that the TCR breadth and depth analyses underestimated the total T cell responses.

The rearrangement joins TRBV5-1 to TRBJ2-1; D possibly corresponds to TRBD2 (5 bases). The sequencing here drew on peripheral blood, taken in a trial of Ad26.COV2.S vaccine versus placebo. The TCR sequence derives from a person between 18 and 59 years old who received the Ad26.COV2.S COVID-19 vaccine or a placebo. CDR3 sequence (DNA): TGCGCCAGCAGCGTCCAGGCGAGCGGTCCCTACAATGAGCAGTTCTTC. Its protein is CASSVQASGPYNEQFF.